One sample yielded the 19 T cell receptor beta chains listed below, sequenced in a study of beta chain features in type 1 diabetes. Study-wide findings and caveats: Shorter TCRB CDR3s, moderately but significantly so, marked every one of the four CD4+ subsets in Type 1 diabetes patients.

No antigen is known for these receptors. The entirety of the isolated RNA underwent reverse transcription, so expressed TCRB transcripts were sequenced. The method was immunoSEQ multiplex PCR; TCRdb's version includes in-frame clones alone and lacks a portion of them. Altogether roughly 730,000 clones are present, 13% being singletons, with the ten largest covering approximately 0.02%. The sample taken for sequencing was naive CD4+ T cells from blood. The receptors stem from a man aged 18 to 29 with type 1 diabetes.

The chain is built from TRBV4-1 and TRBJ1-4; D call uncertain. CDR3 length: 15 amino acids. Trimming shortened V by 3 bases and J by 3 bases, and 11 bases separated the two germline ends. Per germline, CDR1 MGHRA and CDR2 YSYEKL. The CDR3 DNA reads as TGCGCCAGCAGCCAGGTCGACGGGGCTAATGAAAAACTGTTTTTT. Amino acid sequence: CASSQVDGANEKLFF.

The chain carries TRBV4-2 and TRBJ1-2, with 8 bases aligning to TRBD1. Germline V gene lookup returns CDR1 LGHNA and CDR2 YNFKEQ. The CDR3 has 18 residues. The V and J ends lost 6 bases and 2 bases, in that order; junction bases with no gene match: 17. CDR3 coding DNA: TGTGCCAGCAGAGACCCCGGGACAGGTTCTGTGCCAAACTATGGCTACACCTTC. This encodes CASRDPGTGSVPNYGYTF.

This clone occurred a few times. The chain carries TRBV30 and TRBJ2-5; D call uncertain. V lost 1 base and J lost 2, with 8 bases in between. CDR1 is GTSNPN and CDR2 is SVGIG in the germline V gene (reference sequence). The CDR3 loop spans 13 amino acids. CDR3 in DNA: TGTGCCTGGAGTGCGACACTTCAAGAGACCCAGTACTTC. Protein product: CAWSATLQETQYF.

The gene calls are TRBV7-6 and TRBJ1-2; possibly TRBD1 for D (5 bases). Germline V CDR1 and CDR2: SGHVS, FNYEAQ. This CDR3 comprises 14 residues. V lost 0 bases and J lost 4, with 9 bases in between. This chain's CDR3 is CASSLAGLGYGYTF. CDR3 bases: TGTGCCAGCAGCTTAGCGGGGCTCGGCTATGGCTACACCTTC.

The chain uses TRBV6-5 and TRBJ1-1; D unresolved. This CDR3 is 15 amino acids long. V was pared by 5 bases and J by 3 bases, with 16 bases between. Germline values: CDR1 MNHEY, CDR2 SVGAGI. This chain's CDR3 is CASSHVGGRDTEAFF. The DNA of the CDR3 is TGTGCCAGCAGTCACGTTGGCGGGAGGGACACTGAAGCTTTCTTT.

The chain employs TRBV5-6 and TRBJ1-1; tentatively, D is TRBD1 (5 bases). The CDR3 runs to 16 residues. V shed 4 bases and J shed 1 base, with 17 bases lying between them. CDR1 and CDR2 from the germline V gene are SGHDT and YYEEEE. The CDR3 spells CASSPWGGGSNTEAFF. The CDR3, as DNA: TGTGCCAGCAGCCCATGGGGTGGGGGATCGAACACTGAAGCTTTCTTT.

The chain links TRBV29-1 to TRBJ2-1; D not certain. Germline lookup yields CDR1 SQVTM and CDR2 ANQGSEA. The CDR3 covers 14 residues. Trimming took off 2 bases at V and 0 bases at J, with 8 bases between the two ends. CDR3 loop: CSVEWGPSYNEQFF. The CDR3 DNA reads TGCAGCGTTGAATGGGGTCCCTCCTACAATGAGCAGTTCTTC.

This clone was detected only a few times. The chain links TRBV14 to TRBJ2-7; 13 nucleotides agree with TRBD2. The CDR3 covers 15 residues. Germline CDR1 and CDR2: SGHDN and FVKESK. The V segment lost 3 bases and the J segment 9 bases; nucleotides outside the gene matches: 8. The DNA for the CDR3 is TGTGCCAGCAGCCACCGTTCCGGGACTAGCGGGGTGCAGTACTTC. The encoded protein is CASSHRSGTSGVQYF.

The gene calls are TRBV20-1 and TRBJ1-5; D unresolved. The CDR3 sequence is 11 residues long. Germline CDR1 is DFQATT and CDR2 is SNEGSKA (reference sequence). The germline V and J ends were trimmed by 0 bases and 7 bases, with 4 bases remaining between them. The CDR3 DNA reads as TGCAGTGCTAGAGATCGGCAGCCCCAGCATTTT. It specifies CSARDRQPQHF.

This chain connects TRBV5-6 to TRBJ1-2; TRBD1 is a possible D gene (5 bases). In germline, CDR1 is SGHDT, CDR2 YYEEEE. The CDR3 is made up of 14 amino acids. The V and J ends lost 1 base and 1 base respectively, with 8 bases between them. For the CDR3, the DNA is TGTGCCAGCAGCTTGAGAGGGGTTAACTATGGCTACACCTTC. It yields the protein CASSLRGVNYGYTF.

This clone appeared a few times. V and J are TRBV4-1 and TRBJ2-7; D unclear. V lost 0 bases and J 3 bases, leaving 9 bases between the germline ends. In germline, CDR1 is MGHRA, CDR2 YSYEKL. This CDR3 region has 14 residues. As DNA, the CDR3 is TGCGCCAGCAGCCAAGATTATGGTGGCTACGAGCAGTACTTC. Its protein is CASSQDYGGYEQYF.

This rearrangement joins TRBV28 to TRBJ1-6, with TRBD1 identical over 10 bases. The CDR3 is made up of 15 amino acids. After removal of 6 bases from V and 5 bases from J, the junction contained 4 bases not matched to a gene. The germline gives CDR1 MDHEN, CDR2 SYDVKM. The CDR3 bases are TGTGCCAGCAGCTCCGGACAGGGGGATAATTCACCCCTCCACTTT. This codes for CASSSGQGDNSPLHF.

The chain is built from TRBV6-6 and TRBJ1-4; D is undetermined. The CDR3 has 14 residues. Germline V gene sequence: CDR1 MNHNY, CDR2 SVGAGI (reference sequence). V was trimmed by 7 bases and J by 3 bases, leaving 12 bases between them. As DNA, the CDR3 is TGTGCCAGCAAGATGACGGGGTCTAATGAAAAACTGTTTTTT. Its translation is CASKMTGSNEKLFF.

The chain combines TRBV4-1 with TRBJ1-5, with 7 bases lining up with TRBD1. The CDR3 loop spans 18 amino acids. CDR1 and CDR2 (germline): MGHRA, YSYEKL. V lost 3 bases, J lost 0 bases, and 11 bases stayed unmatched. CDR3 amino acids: CASSQVKTGILSNQPQHF. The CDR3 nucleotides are TGCGCCAGCAGCCAGGTGAAGACAGGGATCCTTAGCAATCAGCCCCAGCATTTT.

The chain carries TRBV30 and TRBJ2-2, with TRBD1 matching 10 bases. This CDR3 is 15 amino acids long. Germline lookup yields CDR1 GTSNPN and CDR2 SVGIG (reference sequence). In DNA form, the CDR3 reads TGTGCTGGATCCTCCGGGACAGGGGTCACCGGGGAGCTGTTTTTT. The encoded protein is CAGSSGTGVTGELFF.

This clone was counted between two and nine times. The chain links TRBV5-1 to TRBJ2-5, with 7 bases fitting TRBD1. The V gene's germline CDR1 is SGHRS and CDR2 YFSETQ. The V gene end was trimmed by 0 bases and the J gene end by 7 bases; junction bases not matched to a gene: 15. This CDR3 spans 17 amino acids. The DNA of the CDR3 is TGCGCCAGCAGCTTGGTCATACAGGGGACCGCTACGAGGACCCAGTACTTC. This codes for CASSLVIQGTATRTQYF.

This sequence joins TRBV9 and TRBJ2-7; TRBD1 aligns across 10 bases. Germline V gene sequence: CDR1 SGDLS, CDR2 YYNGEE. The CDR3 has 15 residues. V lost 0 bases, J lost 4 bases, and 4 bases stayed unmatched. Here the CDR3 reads CASSVGGTGEYEQYF. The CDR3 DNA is TGTGCCAGCAGCGTAGGAGGGACAGGGGAGTACGAGCAGTACTTC.

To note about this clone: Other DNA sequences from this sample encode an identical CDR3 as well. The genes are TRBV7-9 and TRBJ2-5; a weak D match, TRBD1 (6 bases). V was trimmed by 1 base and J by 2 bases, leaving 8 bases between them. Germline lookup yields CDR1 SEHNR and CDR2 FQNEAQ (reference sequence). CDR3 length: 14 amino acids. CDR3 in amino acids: CASSLGRGQETQYF. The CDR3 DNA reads TGTGCCAGCAGCTTAGGAAGGGGGCAAGAGACCCAGTACTTC.

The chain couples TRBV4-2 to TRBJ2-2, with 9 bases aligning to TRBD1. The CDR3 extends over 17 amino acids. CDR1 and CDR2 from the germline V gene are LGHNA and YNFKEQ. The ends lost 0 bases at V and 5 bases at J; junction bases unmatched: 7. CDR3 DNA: TGTGCCAGCAGCCAAGATAGTGGACAGGGGCGAACCGGGGAGCTGTTTTTT. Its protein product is CASSQDSGQGRTGELFF.